Listed here are 17 T cell receptor beta chains from one sample, sequenced in a study of shared clonotypes between healthy human individuals. Sequencing was performed with immunoSEQ multiplex PCR; in TCRdb, only in-frame clones are kept and a portion is missing. The sample records 1,500,000 or so clones, roughly 96% being singletons. Sequenced: naive CD4+ T cells sorted from blood. The subset denotes: CD45RA+ positively selected. The receptors were gathered from a man aged 25 to 40 in good health.

V usage is TRBV4-1 and J usage is TRBJ1-5; D gene ambiguous. CDR3 length: 14 residues. V was trimmed by 0 bases and J by 5 bases, leaving 8 bases between them. Germline V gene lookup returns CDR1 MGHRA and CDR2 YSYEKL. CDR3 protein: CASSQDSGYQPQHF. The CDR3 DNA reads as TGCGCCAGCAGCCAAGATAGTGGTTATCAGCCCCAGCATTTT.

To note about this clone: Other DNA sequences in the sample encode the same CDR3. The CDR3 reads CASSVANEQFF. The CDR3 nucleotides are TGTGCCAGCAGCGTAGCGAATGAGCAGTTCTTC. The chain employs TRBV2 and TRBJ2-1; D might be TRBD2 (5 bases). V lost 6 bases and J lost 7, with 7 bases in between. In germline, CDR1 is SNHLY, CDR2 FYNNEI. The CDR3 runs to 11 residues.

The rearrangement joins TRBV18 to TRBJ2-7; 9 bases line up with TRBD1. This CDR3 region has 13 residues. Germline V CDR1 and CDR2: KGHSH, LQKENI. Losses at the gene ends were 1 base for V and 5 bases for J; bases not matched to a gene: 0. The CDR3 sequence: CASSPRDRDEQYF. The DNA for the CDR3 is TGTGCCAGCTCACCACGGGACAGGGACGAGCAGTACTTC. Full variable domain (outside the CDR3, taken from reference TRBV18 and TRBJ2-7): NAGVMQNPRHLVRRRGQEARLRCSPMKGHSHVYWYRQLPEEGLKFMVYLQKENIIDESGMPKERFSAEFPKEGPSILRIQQVVRGDSAAYFCASSPRDRDEQYFGPGTRLTVT.

In regard to this clone: Other DNA sequences in the sample encode the same CDR3. The chain joins TRBV18 to TRBJ2-5; D is unresolved. Germline V gene data show CDR1 as KGHSH and CDR2 as LQKENI. Trimming removed 3 bases from V and 2 bases from J, with 7 bases in between. The CDR3 runs to 13 residues. The CDR3 loop is CASSPSGQETQYF. In DNA form, the CDR3 reads TGTGCCAGCTCACCCTCTGGTCAAGAGACCCAGTACTTC.

This clone was counted a single time. This rearrangement joins TRBV9 to TRBJ1-5; D is unclear. CDR1 SGDLS and CDR2 YYNGEE come from the germline V gene. Trimming pared 2 bases from V and 4 bases from J, leaving 10 bases between. There are 14 residues in the CDR3. The CDR3 DNA follows: TGTGCCAGCAGCGTGTCTTCTCAGAATCAGCCCCAGCATTTT. Protein sequence: CASSVSSQNQPQHF.

This chain links TRBV11-2 with TRBJ1-1; no reliable D call. The CDR3 totals 14 residues. Trimming stripped 4 bases from V and 3 bases from J, with 12 bases between. The germline V gene encodes CDR1 SGHAT and CDR2 FQNNGV. In nucleotides, the CDR3 is TGTGCCAGCAGCTCAAACATAGCAGACACTGAAGCTTTCTTT. Translation gives CASSSNIADTEAFF.

The rearrangement links TRBV27 to TRBJ2-7; 10 positions agree with TRBD1. The germline gives CDR1 MNHEY, CDR2 SMNVEV (reference sequence). The CDR3 is made up of 15 amino acids. J lost 3 bases, V lost 6 bases, and 8 bases had no gene match. The DNA for the CDR3 is TGTGCCAGCAGACCAGCCGGGACAGGGGACTACGAGCAGTACTTC. It is translated as CASRPAGTGDYEQYF.

The genes are TRBV5-1 and TRBJ2-2; 10 bases are a match to TRBD2. Germline V lookup: CDR1 SGHRS, CDR2 YFSETQ. The V and J ends lost 0 bases and 7 bases, in that order; junction bases with no gene match: 3. The CDR3 is made up of 15 amino acids. Written as DNA, the CDR3 is TGCGCCAGCAGCTTGGAAATAGCGGGGGGCGGGGAGCTGTTTTTT. Protein product: CASSLEIAGGGELFF.

This sequence joins TRBV29-1 and TRBJ2-7, with 9 bases aligning to TRBD2. The CDR3 is 15 amino acids. The germline gives CDR1 SQVTM, CDR2 ANQGSEA. Losses at the gene ends were 1 base for V and 5 bases for J; bases not matched to a gene: 9. The CDR3 here is CSVEVDSGRLDEQYF. CDR3 DNA: TGCAGCGTTGAAGTAGATAGCGGGAGATTGGACGAGCAGTACTTC.

V is TRBV28 and J is TRBJ2-7; tentatively, D is TRBD1 or TRBD2 (6 bases each). The CDR3 extends over 14 amino acids. Trimming removed 10 bases from V and 4 bases from J, with 20 bases in between. The germline V gene encodes CDR1 MDHEN and CDR2 SYDVKM. CDR3 nucleotides: TGTGCCACACTGCGACAGGCCGCGGGATACGAGCAGTACTTC. Translating gives CATLRQAAGYEQYF.

The chain has TRBV5-1 and TRBJ2-2, with TRBD2 matching over 10 bases. This CDR3 region has 17 residues. The germline gives CDR1 SGHRS, CDR2 YFSETQ. V lost 4 bases, J lost 4 bases, and 10 bases stayed unmatched. CDR3 sequence (DNA): TGCGCCAGCAGCCGCGAACTAGCGGGGTTGGGCACCGGGGAGCTGTTTTTT. It yields the protein CASSRELAGLGTGELFF. Using reference TRBV5-1 and TRBJ2-2 for the parts outside the CDR3, the full variable domain is KAGVTQTPRYLIKTRGQQVTLSCSPISGHRSVSWYQQTPGQGLQFLFEYFSETQRNKGNFPGRFSGRQFSNSRSEMNVSTLELGDSALYLCASSRELAGLGTGELFFGEGSRLTVL.

The chain recombines TRBV6-6 with TRBJ2-1; D perhaps matches TRBD1 (5 bases). V was clipped by 4 bases and J by 10 bases, with 14 bases between them. Germline CDR1 is MNHNY and CDR2 is SVGAGI (reference sequence). CDR3 length: 13 residues. This chain's CDR3 is CASSSPRVREQFF. The CDR3 coding sequence is TGTGCCAGCAGTTCGCCCAGGGTGAGGGAGCAGTTCTTC.

V usage is TRBV19 and J usage is TRBJ2-5; D not certain. Germline lookup yields CDR1 LNHDA and CDR2 SQIVND (reference sequence). The CDR3 extends over 14 amino acids. The V gene lost 2 bases and the J gene lost 7 bases, with 14 bases spanning the gap. The CDR3 is CASSILGSKVTQYF. DNA for the CDR3: TGTGCCAGTAGTATATTAGGGTCCAAAGTGACCCAGTACTTC.

V is TRBV11-2 and J is TRBJ2-7; D call uncertain. Germline loops: CDR1 SGHAT, CDR2 FQNNGV. Trimming removed 2 bases at V and 5 bases at J, with 13 bases between. The CDR3 runs 14 residues. The CDR3: CASSLFKGSHEQYF. CDR3 coding DNA: TGTGCCAGCAGCTTATTTAAGGGATCCCACGAGCAGTACTTC.

The CDR3 region is CASSVVTGRGSGNTGELFF. The DNA for the CDR3 is TGTGCCAGCAGCGTAGTTACGGGCCGCGGGTCAGGTAACACCGGGGAGCTGTTTTTT. The gene calls are TRBV9 and TRBJ2-2; maybe TRBD2 (5 bases). The V gene's germline CDR1 is SGDLS and CDR2 YYNGEE. This CDR3 contains 19 residues. Trimming shortened V by 0 bases and J by 2 bases, and 20 bases separated the two germline ends.

V and J are TRBV7-2 and TRBJ2-1; 8 nucleotides agree with TRBD2. Germline loops: CDR1 SGHTA, CDR2 FQGNSA. The CDR3 loop spans 17 amino acids. V was pared by 5 bases and J by 3 bases, with 12 bases of the junction left unmatched. This CDR3 is CASSIEGTRGFYNEQFF. As DNA, the CDR3 is TGTGCCAGCAGCATAGAAGGGACTAGGGGATTCTACAATGAGCAGTTCTTC.

This chain links TRBV5-1 with TRBJ2-7; D not resolved. With 1 base removed from V and 3 bases from J, the gap between germline ends came to 8 bases. Per germline, CDR1 SGHRS and CDR2 YFSETQ. This CDR3 spans 13 amino acids. The CDR3 region has the DNA TGCGCCAGCAGCTTGCACGGATACTACGAGCAGTACTTC. It specifies CASSLHGYYEQYF.